The rows below give T cell receptor beta chains drawn from one sample of a study of T cell changes during pregnancy in multiple sclerosis. Method: immunoSEQ multiplex PCR; TCRdb's copy keeps in-frame clones and lacks some. The sample includes under 85,000 clones, approximately 94% of them seen just once. The sample was peripheral blood, taken in the third trimester of pregnancy. The receptors here all came from a female donor with multiple sclerosis, enrolled in a pregnancy study. CDR3s include the opening cysteine and the closing phenylalanine or tryptophan. D genes are given only for firm matches. Clone size, where shown, is once, few, many, or a class for clones that have expanded.

cdr3_aa	cdr3_nt	v_call	d_call	j_call	clone_size	cdr3_length
CATSSAGGQFFGAFF	TGTGCCACCAGCAGCGCGGGTGGCCAGTTCTTTGGGGCTTTCTTT	TRBV15	NA	TRBJ1-1	NA	15
CASSSPNYGYTF	TGTGCCAGCAGTTCCCCAAACTATGGCTACACCTTC	TRBV27	NA	TRBJ1-2	NA	12
CASSLARTASYNEQFF	TGTGCCAGCAGCTTGGCACGGACAGCATCCTACAATGAGCAGTTCTTC	TRBV7-6	NA	TRBJ2-1	NA	16
CASSDRQGMTEAFF	TGTGCCAGCAGTGATCGACAGGGGATGACTGAAGCTTTCTTT	TRBV6-1	TRBD1	TRBJ1-1	NA	14
CASSFGVSYEQYF	TGTGCCAGCAGCTTTGGAGTTTCCTACGAGCAGTACTTC	TRBV5-6	NA	TRBJ2-7	medium-sized	13
CASGPQGAHWYGYTF	TGTGCCAGCGGACCACAGGGGGCGCATTGGTATGGCTACACCTTC	TRBV9	TRBD1	TRBJ1-2	NA	15
CASSPGTGPNTEAFF	TGTGCCAGCAGTCCCGGGACAGGCCCGAACACTGAAGCTTTCTTT	TRBV6-1	TRBD1	TRBJ1-1	NA	15
CATALGGDNGYTF	TGTGCCACCGCCCTCGGTGGGGACAATGGCTACACCTTC	TRBV7-2	NA	TRBJ1-2	NA	13
CASKAGTGENLEQFF	TGTGCCAGCAAAGCCGGGACAGGGGAGAATCTTGAGCAGTTCTTC	TRBV6-6	TRBD1	TRBJ2-1	NA	15
CAWSGASSTDTQYF	TGTGCCTGGAGTGGGGCCTCTAGCACAGATACGCAGTATTTT	TRBV30	NA	TRBJ2-3	NA	14
CASSSIRGGGSNEQFF	TGTGCCAGCAGCTCTATACGCGGGGGGGGTTCCAATGAGCAGTTCTTC	TRBV5-5	TRBD2	TRBJ2-1	NA	16
CASSQEARGGHDTGELFF	TGCGCCAGCAGCCAAGAAGCTCGTGGAGGGCACGACACCGGGGAGCTGTTTTTT	TRBV4-3	NA	TRBJ2-2	NA	18
CASSLAGGQTDTQYF	TGCGCCAGCAGCTTGGCGGGGGGGCAGACAGATACGCAGTATTTT	TRBV5-1	TRBD2	TRBJ2-3	NA	15
CSATGPTNEKLFF	TGCAGCGCGACAGGCCCAACTAATGAAAAACTGTTTTTT	TRBV29-1	NA	TRBJ1-4	NA	13
CASSVAGGGEQYF	TGTGCCAGCAGTGTAGCGGGGGGAGGCGAGCAGTACTTC	TRBV6-4	TRBD2	TRBJ2-7	NA	13
CASSQDTVPDSPYYF	TGTGCCAGCAGCCAAGATACGGTACCGGACAGTCCCTACTATTTT	TRBV14	NA	TRBJ1-3	NA	15
CASSPNQAYEQYF	TGTGCCAGCAGCCCCAATCAGGCCTACGAGCAGTACTTC	TRBV7-9	NA	TRBJ2-7	NA	13
CASRGWAGGTNQPQHF	TGTGCCAGTAGAGGATGGGCAGGGGGCACTAATCAGCCCCAGCATTTT	TRBV19	TRBD1	TRBJ1-5	NA	16
CASSVYQNYGYTF	TGTGCCAGCAGTGTTTATCAGAACTATGGCTACACCTTC	TRBV6-5	NA	TRBJ1-2	NA	13
CASSYLAVSNQPQHF	TGTGCCAGCAGTTACCTCGCAGTTAGCAATCAGCCCCAGCATTTT	TRBV6-6	NA	TRBJ1-5	NA	15
CASSVDSTLSTIYF	TGTGCCAGCAGCGTAGACAGCACCTTGAGCACCATATATTTT	TRBV9	NA	TRBJ1-3	few	14
CASSRTGLGSYEQYF	TGTGCCAGCAGTCGGACTGGTTTAGGCTCCTACGAGCAGTACTTC	TRBV6-5	NA	TRBJ2-7	NA	15
CASSMGQGMDDEQFF	TGCGCCAGCAGCATGGGACAGGGGATGGATGATGAGCAGTTCTTC	TRBV4-3	TRBD1	TRBJ2-1	NA	15
CASSGRGGHNEQFF	TGTGCCAGCAGCGGGCGGGGGGGGCACAATGAGCAGTTCTTC	TRBV9	TRBD2	TRBJ2-1	NA	14
CASSSDRPTLYNSPLHF	TGTGCCAGCAGCTCCGACAGGCCCACCCTCTATAATTCACCCCTCCACTTT	TRBV7-9	NA	TRBJ1-6	NA	17
CASSQTGGDRGGGYTF	TGCGCCAGCAGCCAAACTGGGGGAGACAGGGGGGGAGGCTACACCTTC	TRBV4-3	TRBD1	TRBJ1-2	NA	16
CASSLVGQVGAYEQYF	TGTGCCAGCAGCTTGGTCGGACAGGTGGGAGCCTACGAGCAGTACTTC	TRBV5-6	TRBD1	TRBJ2-7	NA	16
CASSLYLNTEAFF	TGTGCCAGCAGTTTATACTTGAACACTGAAGCTTTCTTT	TRBV27	NA	TRBJ1-1	NA	13